The sequence of this T cell receptor (beta chain) was determined in a study of T cell responses to AZD1222 COVID-19 vaccine. V trimming: 3 bases; J trimming: 4 bases; junction bases outside the gene matches: 3. Germline V lookup: CDR1 GTSNPN, CDR2 SVGIG (reference sequence). CDR3 size: 14 residues. Profiling relied on immunoSEQ multiplex PCR, and the TCRdb table lists in-frame clones only, not all of them. The sample consists of 120,000 to 150,000 clones, about 87% of them appearing once. The material was peripheral blood, obtained on day 0 of AZD1222 vaccination. This chain uses TRBV30 with TRBJ1-6; TRBD1 matches at 7 bases. The receptor comes from an adult in good health. This CDR3 reads CAWRKGQYNSPLHF. CDR3 DNA sequence: TGTGCCTGGAGGAAGGGACAGTATAATTCACCCCTCCACTTT.